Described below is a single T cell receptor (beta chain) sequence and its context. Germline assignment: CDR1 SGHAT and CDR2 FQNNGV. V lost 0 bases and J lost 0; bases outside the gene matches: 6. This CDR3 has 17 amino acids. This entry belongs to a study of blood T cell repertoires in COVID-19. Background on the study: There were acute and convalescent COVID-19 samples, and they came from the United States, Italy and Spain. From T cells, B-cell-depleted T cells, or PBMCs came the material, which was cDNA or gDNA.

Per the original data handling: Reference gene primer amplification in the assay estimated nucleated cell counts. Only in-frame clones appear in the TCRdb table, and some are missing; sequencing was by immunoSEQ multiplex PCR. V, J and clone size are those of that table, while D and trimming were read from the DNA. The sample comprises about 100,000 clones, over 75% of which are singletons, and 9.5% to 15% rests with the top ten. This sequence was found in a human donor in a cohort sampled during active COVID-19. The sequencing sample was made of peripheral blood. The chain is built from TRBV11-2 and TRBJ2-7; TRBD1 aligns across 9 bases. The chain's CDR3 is CASSLDQQQGASYEQYF. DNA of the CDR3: TGTGCCAGCAGCTTAGATCAACAACAGGGGGCCTCCTACGAGCAGTACTTC.